This T cell receptor beta chain was recovered during a study of T cell responses to AZD1222 COVID-19 vaccine. With 4 bases clipped from V and 4 bases from J, the junction kept 7 bases outside the gene matches. Germline V gene sequence: CDR1 SGHRS, CDR2 YFSETQ. The CDR3 is made up of 15 amino acids. Study results and limitations: An increase in Spike-specific TCR breadth and depth was observed after two AZD1222 doses. Females made up more of the donors, who were largely white British, and clonal diversity may have come out too low.

Second-dose intervals near 4 or 12 weeks were combined. Remarks on this clone: Its antigen is not identified.

Measured with immunoSEQ multiplex PCR; TCRdb has only the in-frame clones, and not every one. Of under 200,000 clones in the sample, approximately 90% are singletons; the top ten hold approximately 26%. The chain joins TRBV5-1 to TRBJ1-3; 8 positions match TRBD1. The input for sequencing was peripheral blood, taken 28 days after the second AZD1222 dose. This receptor was obtained from an adult who received the AZD1222 COVID-19 vaccine. CDR3 in DNA: TGCGCCAGCAGCACTGGACAGGGAGGAGGAAACACCATATATTTT. It specifies CASSTGQGGGNTIYF.